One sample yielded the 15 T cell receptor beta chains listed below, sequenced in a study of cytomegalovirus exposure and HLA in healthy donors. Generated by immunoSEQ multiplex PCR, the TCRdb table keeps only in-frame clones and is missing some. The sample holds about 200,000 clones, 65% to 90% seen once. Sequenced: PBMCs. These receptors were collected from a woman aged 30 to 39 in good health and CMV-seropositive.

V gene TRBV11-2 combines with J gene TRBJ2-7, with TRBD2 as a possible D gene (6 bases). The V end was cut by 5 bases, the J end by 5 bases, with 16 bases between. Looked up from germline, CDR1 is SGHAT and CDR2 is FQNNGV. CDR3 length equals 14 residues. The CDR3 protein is CASSQASAVHEQYF. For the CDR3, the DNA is TGTGCCAGCAGCCAAGCTAGCGCGGTCCACGAGCAGTACTTC. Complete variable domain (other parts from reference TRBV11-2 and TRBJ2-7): EAGVAQSPRYKIIEKRQSVAFWCNPISGHATLYWYQQILGQGPKLLIQFQNNGVVDDSQLPKDRFSAERLKGVDSTLKIQPAKLEDSAVYLCASSQASAVHEQYFGPGTRLTVT.

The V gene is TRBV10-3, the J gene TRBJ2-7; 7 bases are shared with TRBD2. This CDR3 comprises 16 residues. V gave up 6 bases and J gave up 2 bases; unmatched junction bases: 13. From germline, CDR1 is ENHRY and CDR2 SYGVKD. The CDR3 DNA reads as TGTGCCATCAGGAGCGGGATTCAGCCCATTCCCTACGAGCAGTACTTC. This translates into CAIRSGIQPIPYEQYF.

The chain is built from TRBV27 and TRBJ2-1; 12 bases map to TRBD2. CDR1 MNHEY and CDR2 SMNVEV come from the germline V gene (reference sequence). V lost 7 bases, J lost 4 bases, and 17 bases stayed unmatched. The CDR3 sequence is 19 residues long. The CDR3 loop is CASTGTSGFKALGYNEQFF. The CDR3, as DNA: TGTGCCAGCACCGGGACTAGCGGGTTCAAAGCTCTCGGGTACAATGAGCAGTTCTTC.

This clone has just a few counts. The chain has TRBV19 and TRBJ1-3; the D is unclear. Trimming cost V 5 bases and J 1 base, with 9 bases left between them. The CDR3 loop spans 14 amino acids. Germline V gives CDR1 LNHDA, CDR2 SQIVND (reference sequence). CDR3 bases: TGTGCCAGTAGTTCCGGGTTGTCTGGAAACACCATATATTTT. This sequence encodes CASSSGLSGNTIYF.

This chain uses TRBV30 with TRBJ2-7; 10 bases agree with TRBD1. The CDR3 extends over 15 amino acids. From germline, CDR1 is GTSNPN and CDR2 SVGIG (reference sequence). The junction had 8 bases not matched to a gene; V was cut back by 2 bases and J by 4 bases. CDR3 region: CAWSSWTGGQYEQYF. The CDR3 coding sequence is TGTGCCTGGAGTTCGTGGACAGGGGGGCAGTACGAGCAGTACTTC.

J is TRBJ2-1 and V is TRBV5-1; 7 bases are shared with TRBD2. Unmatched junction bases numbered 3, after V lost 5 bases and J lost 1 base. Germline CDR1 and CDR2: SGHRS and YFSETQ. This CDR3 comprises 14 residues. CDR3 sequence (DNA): TGCGCCAGCAGGGCTAGCGGATCCTACAATGAGCAGTTCTTC. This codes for CASRASGSYNEQFF.

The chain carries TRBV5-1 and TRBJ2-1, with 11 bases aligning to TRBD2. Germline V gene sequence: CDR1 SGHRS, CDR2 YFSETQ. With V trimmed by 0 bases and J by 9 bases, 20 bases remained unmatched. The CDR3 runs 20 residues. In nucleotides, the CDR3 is TGCGCCAGCAGCTTGGGCCAACTAGCGGGAGTTTTATCTTCCGCCGGTGAGCAGTTCTTC. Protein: CASSLGQLAGVLSSAGEQFF.

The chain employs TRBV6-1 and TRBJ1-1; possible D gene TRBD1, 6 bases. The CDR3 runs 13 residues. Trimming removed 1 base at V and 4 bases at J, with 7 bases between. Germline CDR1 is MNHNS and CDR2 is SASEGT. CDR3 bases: TGTGCCAGCAGTGAAGTCAGGGGCACTGAAGCTTTCTTT. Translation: CASSEVRGTEAFF.

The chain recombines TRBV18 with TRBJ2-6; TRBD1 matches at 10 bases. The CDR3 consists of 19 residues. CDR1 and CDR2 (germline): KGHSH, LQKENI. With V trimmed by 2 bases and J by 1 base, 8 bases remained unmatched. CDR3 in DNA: TGTGCCAGCTCACCAATCGAGACAGGGGGCGCGTCTGGGGCCAACGTCCTGACTTTC. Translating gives CASSPIETGGASGANVLTF.

The CDR3 DNA is TGTGCCAGCAGCCCCGGACTCATTGGGTACGAGCAGTACTTC. It is translated as CASSPGLIGYEQYF. This rearrangement joins TRBV7-8 to TRBJ2-7; D might be TRBD2 (5 bases). This CDR3 is built from 14 residues. CDR1 SGHVS and CDR2 FQNEAQ come from the germline V gene. V lost 5 bases, J lost 4 bases, and 15 bases lay in between.

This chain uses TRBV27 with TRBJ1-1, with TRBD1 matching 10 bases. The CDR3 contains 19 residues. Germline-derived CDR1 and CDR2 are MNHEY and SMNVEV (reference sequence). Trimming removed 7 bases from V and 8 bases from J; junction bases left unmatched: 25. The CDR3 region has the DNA TGTGCCAGCACCGCCGTGTCGGGGGGGGACAGGGGCCTTACCGGGGAAGCTTTCTTT. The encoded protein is CASTAVSGGDRGLTGEAFF.

In DNA form, the CDR3 reads TGTGCCAGCAGTTTAGGGCGTCAGAACTATGGCTACACCTTC. Translated: CASSLGRQNYGYTF. The J gene is TRBJ1-2, the V gene TRBV28; D is ambiguous. The CDR3 is made up of 14 amino acids. Per germline, CDR1 MDHEN and CDR2 SYDVKM. V dropped 2 bases and J dropped 2 bases, with 9 bases sitting between them.

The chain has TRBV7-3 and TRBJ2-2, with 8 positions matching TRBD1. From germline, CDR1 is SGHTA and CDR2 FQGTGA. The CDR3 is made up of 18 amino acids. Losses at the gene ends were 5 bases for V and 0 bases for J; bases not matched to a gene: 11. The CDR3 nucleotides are TGTGCCAGCAGCCCAAGACAGGGGCGTTCTTCGAACACCGGGGAGCTGTTTTTT. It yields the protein CASSPRQGRSSNTGELFF.

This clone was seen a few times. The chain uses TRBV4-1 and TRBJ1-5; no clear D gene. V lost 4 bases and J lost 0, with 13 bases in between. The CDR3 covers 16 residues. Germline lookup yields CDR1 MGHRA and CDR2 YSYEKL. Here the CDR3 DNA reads TGCGCCAGCAGCCCCCTAAAGGGAGATAGCAATCAGCCCCAGCATTTT. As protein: CASSPLKGDSNQPQHF.

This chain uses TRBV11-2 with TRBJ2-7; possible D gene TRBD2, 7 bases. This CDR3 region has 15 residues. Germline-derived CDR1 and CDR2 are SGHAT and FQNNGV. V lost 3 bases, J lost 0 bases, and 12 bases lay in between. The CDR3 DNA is TGTGCCAGCAGCTTTGGGGGGGCGGGCTCCTACGAGCAGTACTTC. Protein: CASSFGGAGSYEQYF. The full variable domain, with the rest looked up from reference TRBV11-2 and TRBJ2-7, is EAGVAQSPRYKIIEKRQSVAFWCNPISGHATLYWYQQILGQGPKLLIQFQNNGVVDDSQLPKDRFSAERLKGVDSTLKIQPAKLEDSAVYLCASSFGGAGSYEQYFGPGTRLTVT.